A single sample gave rise to the 2 T cell receptor beta chains below, sequenced in a study of blood T cell repertoires in COVID-19. Here immunoSEQ multiplex PCR was the method, and the copy in TCRdb shows in-frame clones only, minus some. The sample lists some 140,000 clones, approximately 85% seen once, with around 4.7% in the top ten. Sequencing was carried out using peripheral blood. The receptors here all came from a human donor in a cohort sampled during active COVID-19.

The chain couples TRBV2 to TRBJ1-4, with 7 bases that match TRBD1. The CDR3 covers 15 residues. The V gene end was trimmed by 6 bases and the J gene end by 5 bases; junction bases not matched to a gene: 9. Germline V gene lookup returns CDR1 SNHLY and CDR2 FYNNEI. For the CDR3, the DNA is TGTGCCAGCAGGTTCAGGGGGATGTCAAATGAAAAACTGTTTTTT. This gives the protein CASRFRGMSNEKLFF.

The V gene is TRBV7-8, the J gene TRBJ2-1, with D possibly TRBD2 on 7 matching bases. CDR1 and CDR2 (germline): SGHVS, FQNEAQ. The CDR3 covers 16 residues. V lost 1 base and J 0 bases, leaving 10 bases between the germline ends. CDR3 coding DNA: TGTGCCAGCAGCTTAGAGGGGGGGAGCTCCTACAATGAGCAGTTCTTC. Residues: CASSLEGGSSYNEQFF. Complete variable domain (other parts from reference TRBV7-8 and TRBJ2-1): GAGVSQSPRYKVAKRGQDVALRCDPISGHVSLFWYQQALGQGPEFLTYFQNEAQLDKSGLPSDRFFAERPEGSVSTLKIQRTQQEDSAVYLCASSLEGGSSYNEQFFGPGTRLTVL.